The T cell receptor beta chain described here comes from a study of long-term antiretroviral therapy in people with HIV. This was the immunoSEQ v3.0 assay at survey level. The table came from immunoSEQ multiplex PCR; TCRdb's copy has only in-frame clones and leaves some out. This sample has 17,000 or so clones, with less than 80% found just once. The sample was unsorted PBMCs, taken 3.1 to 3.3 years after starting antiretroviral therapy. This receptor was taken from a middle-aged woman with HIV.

This chain's CDR3 is CASSHYVQASVNTGELFF. In DNA form, the CDR3 reads TGTGCCAGCAGCCACTATGTACAGGCCTCCGTGAACACCGGGGAGCTGTTTTTT. V gene TRBV9 combines with J gene TRBJ2-2, with a tentative D call TRBD1 (5 bases). The CDR3 runs to 18 residues. Germline V gene sequence: CDR1 SGDLS, CDR2 YYNGEE. V lost 4 bases, J lost 1 base, and 20 bases lay in between.